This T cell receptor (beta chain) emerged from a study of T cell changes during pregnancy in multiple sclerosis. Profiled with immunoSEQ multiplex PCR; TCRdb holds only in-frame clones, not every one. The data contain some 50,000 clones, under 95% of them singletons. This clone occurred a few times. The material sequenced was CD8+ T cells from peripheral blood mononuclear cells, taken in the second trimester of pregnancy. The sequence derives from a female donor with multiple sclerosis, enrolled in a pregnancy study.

The CDR3 protein is CASSIPGFEAFF. The CDR3 DNA follows: TGTGCCAGTAGTATACCGGGATTTGAAGCTTTCTTT. V usage is TRBV19 and J usage is TRBJ1-1; D remains unclear. The germline V gene encodes CDR1 LNHDA and CDR2 SQIVND (reference sequence). Trimming left V 2 bases short and J 7 bases short, with 8 bases between. The CDR3 totals 12 residues.